The 18 T cell receptor beta chains below come from one sample, sequenced in a study of cytomegalovirus exposure and HLA in healthy donors. The PCR made use of 60 Vbeta and 13 Jbeta primers. The repertoire was sequenced with immunoSEQ multiplex PCR; TCRdb's copy has only in-frame clones and lacks some. Here the sample spans 150,000 to 200,000 clones, 80% to 90% being singletons. Material: PBMCs. These receptor sequences come from a male donor in good health and CMV-seronegative.

V gene TRBV27 combines with J gene TRBJ1-5; 10 positions match TRBD1. Trimming removed 6 bases from V and 7 bases from J; junction bases left unmatched: 9. The CDR3 has 15 residues. From germline, CDR1 is MNHEY and CDR2 SMNVEV (reference sequence). CDR3 DNA: TGTGCCAGCAGCAAGACAGGGGGCGGCTGGCAGCCCCAGCATTTT. This encodes CASSKTGGGWQPQHF.

This chain uses TRBV7-3 with TRBJ2-2; the match to TRBD2 covers 10 bases. Losses at the gene ends were 5 bases for V and 3 bases for J; bases not matched to a gene: 3. CDR1 and CDR2 from the germline V gene are SGHTA and FQGTGA. The CDR3 consists of 15 residues. The CDR3 nucleotides are TGTGCCAGCAGCCCGGGACTAGCGTACACCGGGGAGCTGTTTTTT. Amino acid sequence: CASSPGLAYTGELFF.

Written as DNA, the CDR3 is TGTGCCAGCAGCTTCATCCAAAACACCATATATTTT. Translation: CASSFIQNTIYF. The V call is TRBV11-2, the J call TRBJ1-3, with D uncertain. V was pared by 3 bases and J by 6 bases, with 6 bases between. CDR1 SGHAT and CDR2 FQNNGV come from the germline V gene. The CDR3 length is 12 residues.

CDR3 in amino acids: CASSQDSNTGELFF. The CDR3 DNA reads TGCGCCAGCAGCCAAGATAGTAACACCGGGGAGCTGTTTTTT. V usage is TRBV4-3 and J usage is TRBJ2-2; no clear D. Germline V CDR1 and CDR2: LGHNA, YSLEER. This CDR3 region has 14 residues. Trimming cost V 0 bases and J 2 bases, with 4 bases left between them.

This chain uses TRBV30 with TRBJ2-5, with 9 bases matching TRBD2. The CDR3 contains 15 residues. After removal of 5 bases from V and 2 bases from J, the junction contained 9 bases not matched to a gene. Looked up from germline, CDR1 is GTSNPN and CDR2 is SVGIG (reference sequence). In DNA, the CDR3 is TGTGCCTGGGGCTCCTGGACTAGCGCTCAAGAGACCCAGTACTTC. It specifies CAWGSWTSAQETQYF.

The rearrangement joins TRBV29-1 to TRBJ2-7, with 7 bases identical to TRBD1. Germline trimming cut 4 bases from V and 0 bases from J; bases unmatched to any gene: 6. Germline assignment: CDR1 SQVTM and CDR2 ANQGSEA. This CDR3 has 14 residues. This CDR3 reads CSVGMGQFSYEQYF. Here the CDR3 DNA reads TGCAGCGTTGGCATGGGACAGTTCTCCTACGAGCAGTACTTC.

The chain links TRBV18 to TRBJ2-7, with D tentatively TRBD1 (7 bases). This CDR3 has 15 residues. Germline V lookup: CDR1 KGHSH, CDR2 LQKENI. V was trimmed by 2 bases and J by 2 bases, leaving 13 bases between them. The CDR3 reads CASSPRRDSPYEQYF. CDR3 in DNA: TGTGCCAGCTCACCAAGGAGGGACAGCCCCTACGAGCAGTACTTC.

V and J are TRBV5-1 and TRBJ1-1, with TRBD1 identical over 7 bases. Trimming removed 7 bases from V and 4 bases from J; junction bases left unmatched: 13. Germline CDR1 SGHRS, CDR2 YFSETQ. This CDR3 has 15 residues. The CDR3 loop is CASSSYPTGPTEAFF. The DNA of the CDR3 is TGCGCCAGCTCATCCTACCCGACAGGGCCCACTGAAGCTTTCTTT.

The chain joins TRBV25-1 to TRBJ2-5; D uncertain. Gene TRBJ2-7 matches the end of the DNA better, so the J call may be wrong. Per germline, CDR1 MGHDK and CDR2 SYGVNS. CDR3 length: 15 amino acids. CDR3 amino acids: CASSPQGGLSYEQYF. CDR3 nucleotide sequence: TGTGCCAGCAGTCCGCAAGGTGGGCTGTCCTACGAGCAGTACTTC.

This sequence joins TRBV29-1 and TRBJ1-2; D possibly corresponds to TRBD1 (5 bases). CDR1 is SQVTM and CDR2 is ANQGSEA in the germline V gene. With 7 bases removed from V and 8 bases from J, the gap between germline ends came to 20 bases. The CDR3 spans 13 residues. The DNA for the CDR3 is TGCAGCGACGCGGACACAGCGCGTGGAGGCTACACCTTC. Translation: CSDADTARGGYTF.

V is TRBV9 and J is TRBJ2-1, with 8 bases identical to TRBD2. The V segment lost 6 bases and the J segment 3 bases; nucleotides outside the gene matches: 5. Germline V gene sequence: CDR1 SGDLS, CDR2 YYNGEE. The CDR3 consists of 14 residues. Here the CDR3 DNA reads TGTGCCAGCACAATCGGGGGGGGCTACAATGAGCAGTTCTTC. Translation gives CASTIGGGYNEQFF.

This chain links TRBV7-8 with TRBJ2-1; TRBD1 might be the D (6 bases). V lost 8 bases and J lost 4, with 15 bases in between. The CDR3 length is 14 residues. The germline V gene encodes CDR1 SGHVS and CDR2 FQNEAQ. The CDR3 here is CASDPRTDYNEQFF. CDR3 sequence (DNA): TGTGCCAGCGACCCCCGGACAGATTACAATGAGCAGTTCTTC.

This clone was counted only a few times. This chain links TRBV29-1 with TRBJ2-7; 9 bases fit TRBD1. CDR3 size: 14 residues. The trim removed 7 bases at V and 1 base at J, leaving 8 bases unmatched. Germline CDR1 reads SQVTM; CDR2 reads ANQGSEA. Written as DNA, the CDR3 is TGCAGCGCCTCCCCCGGGACAGGGTCCTACGAGCAGTACTTC. Encoded protein: CSASPGTGSYEQYF.

The chain employs TRBV2 and TRBJ2-1; TRBD1 matches at 9 bases. CDR3 length equals 15 residues. Germline assignment: CDR1 SNHLY and CDR2 FYNNEI. V lost 10 bases, J lost 4 bases, and 11 bases stayed unmatched. The CDR3 is CATNAGTGSYNEQFF. The DNA of the CDR3 is TGTGCCACCAACGCCGGGACAGGGAGTTACAATGAGCAGTTCTTC.

J is TRBJ2-3 and V is TRBV4-3; 11 bases map to TRBD1. Germline CDR1 LGHNA, CDR2 YSLEER. The CDR3 extends over 16 amino acids. V trimming: 0 bases; J trimming: 4 bases; junction bases outside the gene matches: 3. The CDR3 region is CASSQEPGQGADTQYF. The CDR3 nucleotides read TGCGCCAGCAGCCAAGAGCCGGGACAGGGGGCAGATACGCAGTATTTT.

V is TRBV6-4 and J is TRBJ1-6; D is undetermined. V was pared by 0 bases and J by 10 bases, with 22 bases between. Germline CDR1 MRHNA, CDR2 SNTAGT. CDR3 size: 18 residues. The CDR3 region is CASSDSPKRREQRSPLHF. The CDR3 coding sequence is TGTGCCAGCAGTGACTCACCAAAGCGACGGGAGCAACGATCACCCCTCCACTTT.

This clone has a single count. The chain couples TRBV6-5 to TRBJ2-5; 11 nucleotides align to TRBD2. The V segment lost 2 bases and the J segment 5 bases; nucleotides outside the gene matches: 7. CDR3 length equals 16 residues. Germline assignment: CDR1 MNHEY and CDR2 SVGAGI. This CDR3 is CASSYEPSGGRETQYF. The DNA for the CDR3 is TGTGCCAGCAGTTACGAACCTAGCGGGGGGAGGGAGACCCAGTACTTC.

The chain couples TRBV28 to TRBJ1-6; no clear D gene. Per germline, CDR1 MDHEN and CDR2 SYDVKM. V shed 1 base and J shed 8 bases, with 12 bases lying between them. This CDR3 region has 15 residues. The CDR3 reads CASSLYVPRDSPLHF. CDR3 sequence (DNA): TGTGCCAGCAGTTTATATGTCCCTCGGGATTCACCCCTCCACTTT.